The 30 T cell receptor beta chains listed next were all sequenced from one sample in a study of control samples from healthy donors and cancer patients. Some clones are missing from TCRdb's copy, which holds only in-frame ones; the method was immunoSEQ multiplex PCR. The repertoire holds 120,000 to 150,000 clones, over 85% seen once, with 5.8% in the top ten. Sequenced material: blood. The receptor set was obtained from a man aged 18 to 29 in good health.

The rearrangement uses TRBV28 and TRBJ2-7, with D possibly TRBD2 on 6 matching bases. CDR3 size: 13 residues. V gave up 7 bases and J gave up 6 bases, with 16 bases separating them. Germline CDR1 reads MDHEN; CDR2 reads SYDVKM. The CDR3 loop is CASTGEAQLEQYF. The CDR3 DNA reads as TGTGCCAGCACCGGGGAGGCCCAACTCGAGCAGTACTTC.

The CDR3 spells CATSSRAGAQPQHF. DNA for the CDR3: TGTGCCACCAGCAGCAGGGCAGGGGCCCAGCCCCAGCATTTT. The chain couples TRBV15 to TRBJ1-5; D perhaps matches TRBD1 (6 bases). CDR1 LNHNV and CDR2 YYDKDF come from the germline V gene (reference sequence). Trimming cost V 3 bases and J 7 bases, with 13 bases left between them. This CDR3 has 14 residues.

The rearrangement joins TRBV24-1 to TRBJ2-7, with unresolved D. CDR1 and CDR2 from the germline V gene are KGHDR and SFDVKD. The CDR3 has 13 amino acids. V was pared by 4 bases and J by 4 bases, with 10 bases between. The CDR3 DNA is TGTGCCACCAGTGAGCGAGGACGGTACGAGCAGTACTTC. It is translated as CATSERGRYEQYF.

This chain joins TRBV9 and TRBJ2-3, with 9 positions matching TRBD1. The V and J ends lost 6 bases and 1 base, in that order; junction bases with no gene match: 9. Germline CDR1 SGDLS, CDR2 YYNGEE. CDR3 length: 16 amino acids. CDR3 loop: CASTLIGTGRTDTQYF. The CDR3 DNA sequence: TGTGCCAGCACCCTTATAGGGACAGGGCGCACAGATACGCAGTATTTT.

This clone was seen just once. This rearrangement joins TRBV5-5 to TRBJ1-2, with TRBD1 as a possible D gene (5 bases). The CDR3 runs 14 residues. Trimming pared 4 bases from V and 0 bases from J, leaving 10 bases between. Germline lookup yields CDR1 SGHKS and CDR2 YYEKEE (reference sequence). Written as DNA, the CDR3 is TGTGCCAGCAGCGGGGCAGCGTCTAACTATGGCTACACCTTC. Its translation is CASSGAASNYGYTF.

J is TRBJ2-3 and V is TRBV9; 7 bases fit TRBD2. The CDR3 totals 15 residues. Germline values: CDR1 SGDLS, CDR2 YYNGEE. The V segment lost 4 bases and the J segment 3 bases; nucleotides outside the gene matches: 8. The chain's CDR3 is CASSRGLEGTDTQYF. CDR3 coding DNA: TGTGCCAGCAGCCGCGGACTAGAGGGTACAGATACGCAGTATTTT.

V and J are TRBV24-1 and TRBJ1-5, with TRBD1 matching over 10 bases. The germline CDR1 and CDR2 sequences are KGHDR and SFDVKD. The CDR3 sequence is 15 residues long. After removal of 5 bases from V and 6 bases from J, the junction contained 6 bases not matched to a gene. This CDR3 reads CATSVSGQGIQPQHF. In DNA form, the CDR3 reads TGTGCCACCAGTGTCTCGGGACAGGGGATTCAGCCCCAGCATTTT.

This rearrangement joins TRBV9 to TRBJ1-2; unclear D gene. Germline lookup yields CDR1 SGDLS and CDR2 YYNGEE. This CDR3 region has 15 residues. V lost 0 bases to trimming and J lost 4 bases, with 13 bases between them. The CDR3 nucleotides read TGTGCCAGCAGCGTAGGGGTAGCAGGCGGCTATGGCTACACCTTC. Protein sequence: CASSVGVAGGYGYTF.

This chain connects TRBV28 to TRBJ1-4; the D gene is possibly TRBD1 (5 bases). Germline values: CDR1 MDHEN, CDR2 SYDVKM. This CDR3 is 17 amino acids long. The V and J ends lost 3 bases and 0 bases respectively, with 14 bases between them. The CDR3, as DNA: TGTGCCAGCAGTTTTCGGGGGGAACTAGCAACTAATGAAAAACTGTTTTTT. It yields the protein CASSFRGELATNEKLFF.

The chain couples TRBV5-4 to TRBJ1-2, with TRBD1 identical over 7 bases. The CDR3 covers 16 residues. The germline V gene encodes CDR1 SGHNT and CDR2 YYREEE (reference sequence). The trim removed 0 bases at V and 4 bases at J, leaving 9 bases unmatched. The CDR3 loop reads CASSLGPGQRTYGYTF. For the CDR3, the DNA is TGTGCCAGCAGCTTGGGACCGGGACAGAGGACCTATGGCTACACCTTC.

This clone was found once. The chain joins TRBV20-1 to TRBJ2-1; D uncertain. The germline CDR1 and CDR2 sequences are DFQATT and SNEGSKA (reference sequence). V lost 3 bases, J lost 9 bases, and 9 bases lay in between. There are 11 residues in the CDR3. The CDR3 reads CSASTGGEQFF. DNA of the CDR3: TGCAGTGCTAGTACTGGTGGTGAGCAGTTCTTC.

The chain links TRBV5-4 to TRBJ2-3, with 8 bases aligning to TRBD2. The J segment lost 1 base and the V segment lost 4 bases, leaving 5 bases of the junction unmatched. This CDR3 has 15 amino acids. Germline loops: CDR1 SGHNT, CDR2 YYREEE (reference sequence). Here the CDR3 reads CASSPVTSGTDTQYF. The CDR3 DNA reads as TGTGCCAGCAGCCCGGTGACTAGCGGCACAGATACGCAGTATTTT. The full variable domain, rest sourced from reference TRBV5-4 and TRBJ2-3, is ETGVTQSPTHLIKTRGQQVTLRCSSQSGHNTVSWYQQALGQGPQFIFQYYREEENGRGNFPPRFSGLQFPNYSSELNVNALELDDSALYLCASSPVTSGTDTQYFGPGTRLTVL.

This chain links TRBV7-6 with TRBJ2-7, with TRBD1 matching 10 bases. V was clipped by 5 bases and J by 5 bases; unmatched bases: 15. Germline V lookup: CDR1 SGHVS, CDR2 FNYEAQ. This CDR3 region has 17 residues. CDR3 DNA: TGTGCCAGCAGCCCAAGGACAGGGGGAGGTAGGACCCACGAGCAGTACTTC. The encoded protein is CASSPRTGGGRTHEQYF.

The chain joins TRBV28 to TRBJ2-5; 13 nucleotides match TRBD2. CDR3 length: 17 amino acids. J lost 1 base, V lost 5 bases, and 7 bases had no gene match. Germline CDR1 reads MDHEN; CDR2 reads SYDVKM. CDR3 sequence (DNA): TGTGCCAGCAGTCTGGGACTAGCGGGAAATTTCCAAGAGACCCAGTACTTC. It yields the protein CASSLGLAGNFQETQYF. The whole variable domain, remainder taken from reference TRBV28 and TRBJ2-5, is DVKVTQSSRYLVKRTGEKVFLECVQDMDHENMFWYRQDPGLGLRLIYFSYDVKMKEKGDIPEGYSVSREKKERFSLILESASTNQTSMYLCASSLGLAGNFQETQYFGPGTRLLVL.

This clone has just one count. This sequence joins TRBV19 and TRBJ2-6; D gene unclear. The germline gives CDR1 LNHDA, CDR2 SQIVND (reference sequence). V was clipped by 5 bases and J by 0 bases, with 11 bases between them. The CDR3 is made up of 16 amino acids. Written as DNA, the CDR3 is TGTGCCAGTAGTCCTCGGCGCGGCTCTGGGGCCAACGTCCTGACTTTC. The encoded protein is CASSPRRGSGANVLTF.

The genes are TRBV13 and TRBJ1-1; TRBD1 might be the D (5 bases). V was clipped by 5 bases and J by 4 bases, with 17 bases between them. CDR3 length equals 15 residues. Germline V gene data show CDR1 as PRHDT and CDR2 as FYEKMQ (reference sequence). Here the CDR3 reads CASSPLGRKATEAFF. Here the CDR3 DNA reads TGTGCCAGCAGCCCTCTGGGACGAAAGGCCACTGAAGCTTTCTTT.

This rearrangement joins TRBV6-4 to TRBJ2-2; 9 positions agree with TRBD1. The germline V gene has CDR1 MRHNA and CDR2 SNTAGT. This CDR3 is built from 16 residues. Unmatched junction bases numbered 4, after V lost 0 bases and J lost 5 bases. CDR3 nucleotide sequence: TGTGCCAGCAGTGACTCCGGGACAGGGCTAACCGGGGAGCTGTTTTTT. It translates to CASSDSGTGLTGELFF.

Only a few counts were recorded for this clone. The chain joins TRBV11-3 to TRBJ2-7; D might be TRBD2 (5 bases). Germline lookup yields CDR1 SGHNT and CDR2 YENEEA. Trimming cost V 1 base and J 1 base, with 11 bases left between them. This CDR3 has 15 amino acids. The CDR3 loop is CASSLGGGRSYEQYF. The CDR3 DNA reads as TGTGCCAGCAGCTTAGGCGGAGGAAGGTCCTACGAGCAGTACTTC.

This sequence joins TRBV6-6 and TRBJ2-1, with D hard to call. V lost 4 bases and J 10 bases, leaving 14 bases between the germline ends. This CDR3 has 13 residues. CDR1 is MNHNY and CDR2 is SVGAGI in the germline V gene (reference sequence). This CDR3 reads CASSFVRNGEQFF. As DNA, the CDR3 is TGTGCCAGCAGTTTTGTGAGGAATGGAGAGCAGTTCTTC.

The chain joins TRBV7-9 to TRBJ1-5; D remains unclear. Trimming removed 2 bases from V and 5 bases from J, with 7 bases in between. The germline V gene encodes CDR1 SEHNR and CDR2 FQNEAQ (reference sequence). The CDR3 covers 13 residues. In DNA form, the CDR3 reads TGTGCCAGCAGCTTATTGGGTGATCAGCCCCAGCATTTT. As protein: CASSLLGDQPQHF.

This chain uses TRBV5-6 with TRBJ1-5, with D possibly TRBD1 on 5 matching bases. The CDR3 is 15 residues long. V lost 2 bases to trimming and J lost 4 bases, with 13 bases between them. The germline V gene has CDR1 SGHDT and CDR2 YYEEEE. Here the CDR3 DNA reads TGTGCCAGCAGCTTTGGGGGGAGGTCGAATCAGCCCCAGCATTTT. Encoded protein: CASSFGGRSNQPQHF. The whole variable domain, filled in from reference TRBV5-6 and TRBJ1-5, reads DAGVTQSPTHLIKTRGQQVTLRCSPKSGHDTVSWYQQALGQGPQFIFQYYEEEERQRGNFPDRFSGHQFPNYSSELNVNALLLGDSALYLCASSFGGRSNQPQHFGDGTRLSIL.

The chain employs TRBV19 and TRBJ1-2, with D uncertain. CDR3 length equals 12 residues. V was trimmed by 7 bases and J by 4 bases, leaving 10 bases between them. Germline-derived CDR1 and CDR2 are LNHDA and SQIVND (reference sequence). CDR3 amino acids: CASNLGSYGYTF. DNA for the CDR3: TGTGCCAGTAACTTGGGTTCCTATGGCTACACCTTC.

The chain uses TRBV11-2 and TRBJ2-2, with D tentatively TRBD2 (5 bases). The germline V and J ends were trimmed by 6 bases and 2 bases, with 10 bases remaining between them. CDR1 and CDR2 (germline): SGHAT, FQNNGV. CDR3 length: 14 residues. The CDR3 loop reads CASRLDYNTGELFF. The CDR3 region has the DNA TGTGCCAGCAGACTAGACTATAACACCGGGGAGCTGTTTTTT.

The CDR3 region has the DNA TGCGCCAGCAGCTTCCAGACGGTGAACACTGAAGCTTTCTTT. Its translation: CASSFQTVNTEAFF. The chain couples TRBV5-1 to TRBJ1-1, with D hard to call. Per germline, CDR1 SGHRS and CDR2 YFSETQ. This CDR3 contains 14 residues. V was pared by 2 bases and J by 0 bases, with 8 bases between.

CDR3 amino acids: CASSLRENTEAFF. The CDR3 DNA reads TGTGCCAGCAGCCTCAGGGAAAACACTGAAGCTTTCTTT. The chain has TRBV7-9 and TRBJ1-1; possibly TRBD1 for D (5 bases). The length of the CDR3 is 13 residues. Germline-derived CDR1 and CDR2 are SEHNR and FQNEAQ (reference sequence). The V and J ends lost 5 bases and 2 bases respectively, with 9 bases between them.

This clone has only a few counts. The genes are TRBV7-2 and TRBJ1-2; TRBD1 matches 8 bases. Germline V gives CDR1 SGHTA, CDR2 FQGNSA. The CDR3 is made up of 14 amino acids. The J segment lost 2 bases and the V segment lost 6 bases, leaving 5 bases of the junction unmatched. The CDR3 sequence: CASRRDRRNYGYTF. In DNA, the CDR3 is TGTGCCAGCAGGAGGGACAGGCGAAACTATGGCTACACCTTC.

The chain is built from TRBV18 and TRBJ1-1; TRBD1 might be the D (6 bases). The CDR3 contains 18 residues. Between the trimmed V and J ends, which lost 1 base and 1 base, there was a span of 19 bases. Germline assignment: CDR1 KGHSH and CDR2 LQKENI. The CDR3 spells CASSPLNPGGRKNTEAFF. In DNA, the CDR3 is TGTGCCAGCTCACCACTCAACCCCGGGGGCAGAAAGAACACTGAAGCTTTCTTT.

The rearrangement joins TRBV11-2 to TRBJ2-3; 7 bases align to TRBD1. The CDR3 length is 15 residues. Trimming removed 3 bases from V and 0 bases from J; junction bases left unmatched: 3. The germline V gene has CDR1 SGHAT and CDR2 FQNNGV. The CDR3 reads CASSFWDSSTDTQYF. The DNA for the CDR3 is TGTGCCAGCAGCTTTTGGGACAGTAGCACAGATACGCAGTATTTT.

V is TRBV7-2 and J is TRBJ2-2; D is perhaps TRBD1 (5 bases). Germline loops: CDR1 SGHTA, CDR2 FQGNSA. Trimming pared 3 bases from V and 7 bases from J, leaving 12 bases between. The CDR3 has 14 amino acids. The CDR3 here is CASSFDSGNGELFF. The CDR3 region has the DNA TGTGCCAGCAGCTTTGACAGTGGTAACGGGGAGCTGTTTTTT.

The chain is built from TRBV7-9 and TRBJ2-3; tentative D call: TRBD2 (5 bases). Deletions cut 1 base from V and 3 bases from J, with 11 bases between. The CDR3 extends over 15 amino acids. Looked up from germline, CDR1 is SEHNR and CDR2 is FQNEAQ (reference sequence). The CDR3 loop is CASSLGLTRTDTQYF. CDR3 in DNA: TGTGCCAGCAGCTTAGGACTAACGAGGACAGATACGCAGTATTTT.